The 8 T cell receptor beta chains listed next were all sequenced from one sample in a study of T-cell memory formation after mild COVID-19. TCRdb called the 5' RACE reads again in MiXCR, with one record for every CDR3 protein. This repertoire shows around 250,000 distinct CDR3 sequences, around 15% found once; its top ten account for more than 20%. The sample consisted of PBMCs or a T cell subset sorted from them (not recorded which). The receptors stem from a man aged 18 to 30 who had mild COVID-19 (a few samples of this study predate the infection). Cell type and time point are not known.

V gene TRBV19 combines with J gene TRBJ1-4; 7 positions match TRBD1. The J segment lost 7 bases and the V segment lost 4 bases, leaving 12 bases of the junction unmatched. There are 16 residues in the CDR3. Germline V gene sequence: CDR1 LNHDA, CDR2 SQIVND (reference sequence). The CDR3 region has the DNA TGTGCCAGTAGTACGCCTCGCAGGGGGTGGATTGAAAAACTGTTTTTT. Its protein product is CASSTPRRGWIEKLFF.

This chain connects TRBV5-1 to TRBJ1-2; D may be TRBD1 (5 bases). V lost 4 bases and J 2 bases, leaving 15 bases between the germline ends. The CDR3 has 15 amino acids. Germline V gene lookup returns CDR1 SGHRS and CDR2 YFSETQ. In nucleotides, the CDR3 is TGCGCCAGCAGCGCGCAGGGCCGAGGAAACTATGGCTACACCTTC. Its translation: CASSAQGRGNYGYTF. Based on the CDR3 plus reference TRBV5-1 and TRBJ1-2, the full variable domain is KAGVTQTPRYLIKTRGQQVTLSCSPISGHRSVSWYQQTPGQGLQFLFEYFSETQRNKGNFPGRFSGRQFSNSRSEMNVSTLELGDSALYLCASSAQGRGNYGYTFGSGTRLTVV.

This clonotype was counted between two and nine times. The V and J genes are TRBV7-8 and TRBJ1-2, with D possibly TRBD1 on 6 matching bases. The ends were cut back, 11 bases at V and 1 base at J, with 14 bases in the middle. This CDR3 region has 13 residues. Germline V gives CDR1 SGHVS, CDR2 FQNEAQ. The CDR3 bases are TGTGCCTCCGCATGGACAGATAACTATGGCTACACCTTC. Residues: CASAWTDNYGYTF.

The chain combines TRBV6-5 with TRBJ2-7; tentative D call: TRBD1 (5 bases). Germline assignment: CDR1 MNHEY and CDR2 SVGAGI. The CDR3 length is 16 residues. V gave up 0 bases and J gave up 1 base, with 13 bases separating them. Written as DNA, the CDR3 is TGTGCCAGCAGTTACTCGGGGCATACCCCATCCTACGAGCAGTACTTC. The encoded protein is CASSYSGHTPSYEQYF.

This clonotype was seen more than once but under ten times. The rearrangement links TRBV7-9 to TRBJ2-7; D is perhaps TRBD2 (6 bases). Germline CDR1 SEHNR, CDR2 FQNEAQ (reference sequence). The germline V and J ends were trimmed by 6 bases and 1 base, with 13 bases remaining between them. This CDR3 has 14 amino acids. This CDR3 is CASRGGGVSYEQYF. The CDR3 DNA reads as TGTGCCAGCAGGGGAGGCGGTGTGTCCTACGAGCAGTACTTC.

The chain uses TRBV28 and TRBJ2-1; 7 positions match TRBD1. Germline V gene lookup returns CDR1 MDHEN and CDR2 SYDVKM. This CDR3 has 15 residues. The V gene end was trimmed by 5 bases and the J gene end by 0 bases; junction bases not matched to a gene: 4. CDR3 region: CASSKGQSSYNEQFF. CDR3 sequence (DNA): TGTGCCAGCAGTAAGGGACAGAGCTCCTACAATGAGCAGTTCTTC.

This clonotype was seen only a few times. This rearrangement joins TRBV7-2 to TRBJ1-2; D is ambiguous. The V end lost 7 bases, the J end lost 7 bases, and 19 bases lay between the germline ends. Germline V gene sequence: CDR1 SGHTA, CDR2 FQGNSA. The CDR3 totals 14 residues. The CDR3 DNA is TGTGCCAGCAACCCTGGGTCGTTGCAAGGTGGCTACACCTTC. Its translation: CASNPGSLQGGYTF.

The CDR3 coding sequence is TGTGCCAGCTCACGAGGACAGGGAGAAGAAAAACTGTTTTTT. Its translation: CASSRGQGEEKLFF. This chain connects TRBV18 to TRBJ1-4, with TRBD1 identical over 8 bases. The trim removed 4 bases at V and 8 bases at J, leaving 6 bases unmatched. The CDR3 extends over 14 amino acids. CDR1 is KGHSH, CDR2 LQKENI, per germline.